One and the same sample provided the 30 T cell receptor beta chains below, sequenced in a study of T cell responses to AZD1222 COVID-19 vaccine. Profiled with immunoSEQ multiplex PCR; TCRdb holds only in-frame clones, not every one. This table has 80,000 to 100,000 clones, approximately 86% appearing once. The specimen was peripheral blood, collected on day 0 of MenACWY control vaccination. These receptor sequences come from an adult in good health.

The chain couples TRBV23-1 to TRBJ2-5; no firm D call. TRBV23-1 is sorted into the ORF group, with uncertain function. CDR3 length: 12 amino acids. Between the trimmed V and J ends, which lost 10 bases and 2 bases, there was a span of 11 bases. The CDR3 nucleotides are TGCGCCACCACGACTGGTCAAGAGACCCAGTACTTC. It specifies CATTTGQETQYF.

The V call is TRBV27, the J call TRBJ2-7; 11 bases line up with TRBD1. Per germline, CDR1 MNHEY and CDR2 SMNVEV (reference sequence). The CDR3 has 16 amino acids. The V gene end was trimmed by 6 bases and the J gene end by 3 bases; junction bases not matched to a gene: 10. In DNA form, the CDR3 reads TGTGCCAGCAGACCCACTTCCGGGACAGGGGGCTACGAGCAGTACTTC. Residues: CASRPTSGTGGYEQYF.

V and J are TRBV30 and TRBJ2-2; 7 nucleotides match TRBD1. V trimming: 4 bases; J trimming: 3 bases; junction bases outside the gene matches: 5. There are 14 residues in the CDR3. Germline V gene sequence: CDR1 GTSNPN, CDR2 SVGIG (reference sequence). In DNA, the CDR3 is TGTGCCTGGATAGAGACAGGGCACACCGGGGAGCTGTTTTTT. It encodes CAWIETGHTGELFF.

V gene TRBV21-1 combines with J gene TRBJ2-1; the D call in the table, TRBD2, was not verified against the DNA. TRBV21-1 is recorded as a pseudogene. The CDR3 totals 14 residues. DNA for the CDR3: TGTGCCAGCAGCGGACTAGCGGGGAGTGATGAGCAGTTCTTC. It specifies CASSGLAGSDEQFF.

The genes are TRBV5-1 and TRBJ2-2; 9 bases align to TRBD2. V shed 0 bases and J 4 bases; nucleotides not matched to a gene: 4. The CDR3 consists of 16 residues. Germline V gives CDR1 SGHRS, CDR2 YFSETQ. The CDR3 protein is CASSLVLAGATGELFF. CDR3 bases: TGCGCCAGCAGCTTGGTGTTAGCGGGGGCCACCGGGGAGCTGTTTTTT.

This chain connects TRBV9 to TRBJ1-5; D might be TRBD1 (6 bases). V was pared by 0 bases and J by 7 bases, with 11 bases between. Germline-derived CDR1 and CDR2 are SGDLS and YYNGEE. This CDR3 region has 14 residues. CDR3 sequence reads: CASSVGGGGQPQHF. The CDR3 coding sequence is TGTGCCAGCAGCGTAGGTGGGGGCGGCCAGCCCCAGCATTTT.

V is TRBV19 and J is TRBJ1-3; the D is unclear. Trimming left V 6 bases short and J 0 bases short, with 12 bases between. The CDR3 runs to 15 residues. The germline CDR1 and CDR2 sequences are LNHDA and SQIVND (reference sequence). CDR3 nucleotides: TGTGCCAGTAGCACCGACTGGGTCTCTGGAAACACCATATATTTT. It is translated as CASSTDWVSGNTIYF. Supplemented by reference TRBV19 and TRBJ1-3, the full variable domain reads DGGITQSPKYLFRKEGQNVTLSCEQNLNHDAMYWYRQDPGQGLRLIYYSQIVNDFQKGDIAEGYSVSREKKESFPLTVTSAQKNPTAFYLCASSTDWVSGNTIYFGEGSWLTVV.

The J gene is TRBJ2-2, the V gene TRBV7-2, with 8 bases that match TRBD1. The CDR3 runs to 15 residues. Germline V gives CDR1 SGHTA, CDR2 FQGNSA. V shed 5 bases, J shed 4 bases, and the junction held 6 bases outside the gene matches. Here the CDR3 DNA reads TGTGCCAGCAGCGAAGCAGGGGGCGGCACCGGGGAGCTGTTTTTT. Its translation is CASSEAGGGTGELFF.

The chain is built from TRBV24-1 and TRBJ2-3, with D possibly being TRBD1 (5 bases). V dropped 3 bases and J dropped 6 bases, with 12 bases sitting between them. The CDR3 has 14 residues. Germline V lookup: CDR1 KGHDR, CDR2 SFDVKD. The CDR3 here is CATSDTDNRDTQYF. The CDR3 DNA sequence: TGTGCCACCAGTGATACGGACAACCGGGATACGCAGTATTTT.

The genes are TRBV9 and TRBJ2-2; a possible D gene is TRBD2 (5 bases). V lost 4 bases to trimming and J lost 7 bases, with 14 bases between them. Per germline, CDR1 SGDLS and CDR2 YYNGEE. The CDR3 covers 14 residues. Here the CDR3 DNA reads TGTGCCAGCAGCCTCCATTCCACTAGCGGGGAGCTGTTTTTT. Amino acids: CASSLHSTSGELFF.

The chain couples TRBV3-1 (or the pseudogene TRBV3-2) to TRBJ1-5; D is ambiguous. CDR1 is LGHDT and CDR2 is YNNKEL in the germline V gene (reference sequence). V lost 2 bases, J lost 2 bases, and 10 bases lay in between. The CDR3 totals 15 residues. The CDR3 DNA reads TGTGCCAGCAGCCAAACTCCCACCGGCAATCAGCCCCAGCATTTT. This gives the protein CASSQTPTGNQPQHF.

This chain connects TRBV5-8 to TRBJ2-3; TRBD1 agrees at 7 bases. This CDR3 region has 14 residues. Germline loops: CDR1 SGHTS, CDR2 YDEGEE. V lost 3 bases and J lost 5; bases outside the gene matches: 6. The CDR3 loop is CASSSQGSGDTQYF. Written as DNA, the CDR3 is TGTGCCAGCAGCTCACAGGGGAGTGGAGATACGCAGTATTTT. The full variable domain, with the rest looked up from reference TRBV5-8 and TRBJ2-3, is EAGVTQSPTHLIKTRGQQATLRCSPISGHTSVYWYQQALGLGLQFLLWYDEGEERNRGNFPPRFSGRQFPNYSSELNVNALELEDSALYLCASSSQGSGDTQYFGPGTRLTVL.

V usage is TRBV6-5 and J usage is TRBJ2-3, with 11 positions matching TRBD2. CDR1 and CDR2 from the germline V gene are MNHEY and SVGAGI. The J segment lost 8 bases and the V segment lost 9 bases, leaving 13 bases of the junction unmatched. CDR3 length: 15 amino acids. The CDR3 protein is CARSGVAGGPGTQYF. The CDR3 DNA follows: TGTGCCAGGAGCGGGGTAGCGGGGGGGCCGGGTACGCAGTATTTT.

This rearrangement joins TRBV7-2 to TRBJ1-6; the match to TRBD1 covers 9 bases. The CDR3 consists of 19 residues. J was trimmed by 7 bases and V by 4 bases; bases with no gene match: 17. The germline CDR1 and CDR2 sequences are SGHTA and FQGNSA. This chain's CDR3 is CASSSDLFRDRAENSPLHF. For the CDR3, the DNA is TGTGCCAGCAGCTCCGACCTTTTCCGGGACAGGGCCGAAAATTCACCCCTCCACTTT. The full variable domain, with the rest looked up from reference TRBV7-2 and TRBJ1-6, is GAGVSQSPSNKVTEKGKDVELRCDPISGHTALYWYRQSLGQGLEFLIYFQGNSAPDKSGLPSDRFSAERTGGSVSTLTIQRTQQEDSAVYLCASSSDLFRDRAENSPLHFGNGTRLTVT.

The V call is TRBV4-2, the J call TRBJ1-2, with 9 bases identical to TRBD1. Germline CDR1 is LGHNA and CDR2 is YNFKEQ. This CDR3 region has 14 residues. V shed 4 bases and J 4 bases; nucleotides not matched to a gene: 4. DNA for the CDR3: TGTGCCAGCAGCCCCGGGACAGGGATCTATGGCTACACCTTC. Translating gives CASSPGTGIYGYTF.

The chain carries TRBV11-2 and TRBJ1-2, with 7 bases lining up with TRBD1. V trimming: 2 bases; J trimming: 3 bases; junction bases outside the gene matches: 0. Per the germline V gene, CDR1 is SGHAT and CDR2 is FQNNGV. The CDR3 sequence is 13 residues long. CDR3: CASSLTGDYGYTF. DNA for the CDR3: TGTGCCAGCAGCTTAACAGGGGACTATGGCTACACCTTC.

The chain couples TRBV6-4 to TRBJ1-1; maybe TRBD1 (5 bases). This CDR3 comprises 15 residues. The germline V and J ends were trimmed by 7 bases and 4 bases, with 19 bases remaining between them. Germline loops: CDR1 MRHNA, CDR2 SNTAGT. This CDR3 is CASNKGRAWSTEAFF. The CDR3 DNA reads as TGTGCCAGCAACAAGGGGAGGGCCTGGAGCACTGAAGCTTTCTTT.

The V gene is TRBV7-3, the J gene TRBJ1-1; D gene uncertain. Trimming pared 2 bases from V and 3 bases from J, leaving 7 bases between. The CDR3 covers 13 residues. Germline V CDR1 and CDR2: SGHTA, FQGTGA. CDR3 in amino acids: CASSLGSYTEAFF. The CDR3 nucleotides read TGTGCCAGCAGCTTAGGGTCGTACACTGAAGCTTTCTTT.

This clone was counted once. The chain employs TRBV18 and TRBJ2-3, with a weak D call TRBD2 (6 bases). The CDR3 runs to 15 residues. V was cut by 2 bases and J by 4 bases, with 13 bases left in between. Germline values: CDR1 KGHSH, CDR2 LQKENI. The CDR3 coding sequence is TGTGCCAGCTCACCAGGGGCCAGGAGGGCAGATACGCAGTATTTT. This encodes CASSPGARRADTQYF.

The chain joins TRBV18 to TRBJ2-1; D is ambiguous. V was cut by 3 bases and J by 3 bases, with 3 bases left in between. CDR1 is KGHSH and CDR2 is LQKENI in the germline V gene. The CDR3 has 12 residues. The CDR3 sequence is CASSPYYNEQFF. The CDR3 DNA is TGTGCCAGCTCACCGTACTACAATGAGCAGTTCTTC.

This chain uses TRBV6-5 with TRBJ2-7; a possible D gene is TRBD1 (6 bases). The length of the CDR3 is 15 residues. V lost 5 bases to trimming and J lost 2 bases, with 16 bases between them. Germline V lookup: CDR1 MNHEY, CDR2 SVGAGI. CDR3 protein: CASSPATGITYEQYF. Written as DNA, the CDR3 is TGTGCCAGCAGTCCCGCGACAGGCATAACCTACGAGCAGTACTTC.

The chain joins TRBV7-2 to TRBJ1-3, with unresolved D. This CDR3 has 15 amino acids. Germline values: CDR1 SGHTA, CDR2 FQGNSA. Trimming stripped 5 bases from V and 0 bases from J, with 11 bases between. CDR3 nucleotide sequence: TGTGCCAGCAGCGAGGACGGACTCTCTGGAAACACCATATATTTT. Protein: CASSEDGLSGNTIYF.

This chain joins TRBV5-8 and TRBJ2-7, with TRBD1 identical over 7 bases. Germline V lookup: CDR1 SGHTS, CDR2 YDEGEE. This CDR3 is built from 16 residues. V lost 3 bases, J lost 2 bases, and 11 bases stayed unmatched. The CDR3 DNA reads as TGTGCCAGCAGCTCGTATGCCAGGGGGACCGCCTACGAGCAGTACTTC. Its protein product is CASSSYARGTAYEQYF.

The chain is built from TRBV6-5 and TRBJ1-1; D call uncertain. V was clipped by 2 bases and J by 4 bases, with 5 bases between them. This CDR3 is built from 12 residues. Looked up from germline, CDR1 is MNHEY and CDR2 is SVGAGI. The CDR3 DNA reads TGTGCCAGCAGTTACCTAGGCACTGAAGCTTTCTTT. Its protein product is CASSYLGTEAFF.

The rearrangement links TRBV19 to TRBJ2-7, with D possibly TRBD2 on 5 matching bases. The CDR3 extends over 15 amino acids. Between the trimmed V and J ends, which lost 4 bases and 2 bases, there was a span of 15 bases. Germline CDR1 is LNHDA and CDR2 is SQIVND (reference sequence). CDR3 residues: CASSSRYGGTYEQYF. The CDR3 coding sequence is TGTGCCAGTAGTAGTCGGTACGGAGGTACCTACGAGCAGTACTTC.

This chain joins TRBV5-1 and TRBJ2-7; no clear D gene. The CDR3 extends over 13 amino acids. The germline gives CDR1 SGHRS, CDR2 YFSETQ. V was cut by 0 bases and J by 0 bases, with 4 bases left in between. The CDR3, as DNA: TGCGCCAGCAGCTTGGACATCTCCTACGAGCAGTACTTC. It encodes CASSLDISYEQYF.

The rearrangement joins TRBV5-1 to TRBJ1-1; 8 bases line up with TRBD1. Germline CDR1 SGHRS, CDR2 YFSETQ. The CDR3 extends over 13 amino acids. The V segment lost 0 bases and the J segment 11 bases; nucleotides outside the gene matches: 6. The CDR3 loop is CASSLELQGEAFF. CDR3 nucleotide sequence: TGCGCCAGCAGCTTGGAACTACAGGGGGAGGCTTTCTTT.

This clone was detected once. This rearrangement joins TRBV5-1 to TRBJ2-1; D perhaps matches TRBD1 (6 bases). The CDR3 covers 12 residues. The V gene's germline CDR1 is SGHRS and CDR2 YFSETQ. V was shortened by 4 bases and J by 9 bases, with 11 bases between the two germline ends. The CDR3 region has the DNA TGCGCCAGCAGCAGAACAGGGAGTGAGCAGTTCTTC. Translation gives CASSRTGSEQFF.

V and J are TRBV6-6 and TRBJ2-5, with no clear D. CDR3 length: 13 residues. With 2 bases removed from V and 1 base from J, the gap between germline ends came to 5 bases. Germline V gene sequence: CDR1 MNHNY, CDR2 SVGAGI (reference sequence). The CDR3 sequence: CASSYGPQETQYF. DNA of the CDR3: TGTGCCAGCAGTTACGGCCCCCAAGAGACCCAGTACTTC.

The rearrangement links TRBV5-1 to TRBJ2-5; D remains unclear. Germline V gives CDR1 SGHRS, CDR2 YFSETQ. The CDR3 contains 14 residues. V lost 0 bases and J 3 bases, leaving 9 bases between the germline ends. CDR3 bases: TGCGCCAGCAGCTTGGCCCGGTCAGAAGAGACCCAGTACTTC. Its protein is CASSLARSEETQYF.